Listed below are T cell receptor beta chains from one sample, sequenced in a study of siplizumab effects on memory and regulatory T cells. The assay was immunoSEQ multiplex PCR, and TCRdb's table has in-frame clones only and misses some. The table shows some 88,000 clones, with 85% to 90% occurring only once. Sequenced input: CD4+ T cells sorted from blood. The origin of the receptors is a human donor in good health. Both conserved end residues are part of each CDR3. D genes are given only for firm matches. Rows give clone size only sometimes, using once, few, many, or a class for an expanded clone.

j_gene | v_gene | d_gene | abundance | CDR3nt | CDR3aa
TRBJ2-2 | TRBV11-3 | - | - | TGTGCCAGCAGCTTAGTCGTGGGCGCCATAGCCGGGGAGCTGTTTTTT | CASSLVVGAIAGELFF
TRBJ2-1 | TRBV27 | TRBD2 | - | TGTGCCAGCAGTAGGCGGACTAGCGGCCTTTTGGATGAGCAGTTCTTC | CASSRRTSGLLDEQFF
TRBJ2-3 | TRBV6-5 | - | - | TGTGCCAGCAGTTACTCGTTTGCCAGCGCCACAGATACGCAGTATTTT | CASSYSFASATDTQYF
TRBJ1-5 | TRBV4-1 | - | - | TGCGCCAGCAGCCAAGTGTCTGGGAATCAGCCCCAGCATTTT | CASSQVSGNQPQHF
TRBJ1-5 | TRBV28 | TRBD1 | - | TGTGCCAGCAGCCTACCCCAGGGGGCAAGGCAGCCCCAGCATTTT | CASSLPQGARQPQHF
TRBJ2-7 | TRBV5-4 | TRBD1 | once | TGTGCCAGCAGCCACACCGGGACAGGGGGCTACGAGCAGTACTTC | CASSHTGTGGYEQYF
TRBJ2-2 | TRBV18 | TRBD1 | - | TGTGCCAGCTCCCAGAGGGACAGGAACACCGGGGAGCTGTTTTTT | CASSQRDRNTGELFF
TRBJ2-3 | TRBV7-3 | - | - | TGTGCCAGCAGCCCCGGGGGTAGCACAGATACGCAGTATTTT | CASSPGGSTDTQYF
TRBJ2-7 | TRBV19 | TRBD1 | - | TGTGCCAGTAGTATCGGGACAGGGACCTACGAGCAGTACTTC | CASSIGTGTYEQYF
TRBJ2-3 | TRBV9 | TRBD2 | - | TGTGCCAGCAGCTCCAAAGTAGCGGGAGGCACAGATACGCAGTATTTT | CASSSKVAGGTDTQYF
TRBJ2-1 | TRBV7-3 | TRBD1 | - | TGTGCCAGCAGTAATACGAACAGGGGGCAAAGAGAGCAGTTCTTC | CASSNTNRGQREQFF
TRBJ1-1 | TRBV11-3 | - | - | TGTGCCAGCAGCTCCATTCGGGGTGACACTGAAGCTTTCTTT | CASSSIRGDTEAFF
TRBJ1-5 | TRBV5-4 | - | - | TGTGCCAGCAGCTTTCCCAATCAGCCCCAGCATTTT | CASSFPNQPQHF
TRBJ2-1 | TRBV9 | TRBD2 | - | TGTGCCAGCAGCGTAAACCCTAGCGGGAGCAATGAGCAGTTCTTC | CASSVNPSGSNEQFF
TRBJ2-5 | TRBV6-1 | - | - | TGTGCCAGCAGTTATGGCGGGACGGAGACCCAGTACTTC | CASSYGGTETQYF
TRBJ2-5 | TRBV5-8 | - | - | TGTGCCAGCAGCTTGGCCGGGATTGGGGGAGAGACCCAGTACTTC | CASSLAGIGGETQYF
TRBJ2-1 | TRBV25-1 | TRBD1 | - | TGTGCCAGCAGACGGCCGGGACAGCGCAATGAGCAGTTCTTC | CASRRPGQRNEQFF
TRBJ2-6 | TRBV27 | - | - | TGTGCCAGCAGTTTAAAGGGCTCGTGGGGGGCCAACGTCCTGACTTTC | CASSLKGSWGANVLTF